The present entry profiles one TCR beta chain with its context. Unmatched junction bases numbered 5, after V lost 5 bases and J lost 10 bases. The CDR3 is 14 residues long. Germline CDR1 reads MNHNY; CDR2 reads SVGAGI (reference sequence). This table comes from immunoSEQ multiplex PCR, and its TCRdb copy is limited to in-frame clones, with some not included. The data show over 850,000 clones, 75% to 80% seen once. This entry is derived from a study of shared clonotypes between healthy human individuals. V gene TRBV6-6 combines with J gene TRBJ1-6; TRBD1 matches at 10 bases. The clonotype originates from a young man in good health. Some clones in this sample may be carry-over from other donors' samples. The sequencing input was memory CD4+ T cells from PBMCs. Subset indicated: CD45RA-negative fraction. The DNA of the CDR3 is TGTGCCAGCAGTCTGGGGACAGGGGTCTCACCCCTCCACTTT. Encoded protein: CASSLGTGVSPLHF.